These 15 T cell receptor beta chains were sequenced from one sample in a study of CD8+CD57+ T cells in acquired aplastic anemia. According to the study, genomic DNA was the template for TCR beta VDJ and CDR3 profiling. TCRdb reprocessed the reads with MiXCR, giving one entry per CDR3 protein. The sample holds about 160,000 distinct CDR3 sequences, roughly 45% seen once. The specimen sequenced was sorted CD4+, CD8+, or CD8+CD57+ T cells (not recorded which) from PBMCs. These receptors all stem from a human donor in good health.

The chain couples TRBV20-1 to TRBJ1-2; D is perhaps TRBD1 (6 bases). Trimming left V 1 base short and J 7 bases short, with 10 bases between. CDR3 length: 12 residues. Germline assignment: CDR1 DFQATT and CDR2 SNEGSKA (reference sequence). The CDR3 DNA reads TGCAGTGCTAGAGGGACAGTCGGTGGCTACACCTTC. This encodes CSARGTVGGYTF.

The CDR3 spells CASKRQSGYNEQFF. CDR3 in DNA: TGTGCCAGCAAGAGACAGTCCGGGTACAATGAGCAGTTCTTC. The V and J genes are TRBV2 and TRBJ2-1, with D possibly being TRBD1 (5 bases). The CDR3 extends over 14 amino acids. From germline, CDR1 is SNHLY and CDR2 FYNNEI. Trimming removed 7 bases at V and 4 bases at J, with 14 bases between. The full variable domain, rest sourced from reference TRBV2 and TRBJ2-1, is EPEVTQTPSHQVTQMGQEVILRCVPISNHLYFYWYRQILGQKVEFLVSFYNNEISEKSEIFDDQFSVERPDGSNFTLKIRSTKLEDSAMYFCASKRQSGYNEQFFGPGTRLTVL.

V is TRBV6-4 and J is TRBJ1-6; D not resolved. The germline CDR1 and CDR2 sequences are MRHNA and SNTAGT. CDR3 size: 13 residues. Trimming stripped 3 bases from V and 7 bases from J, with 7 bases between. The CDR3 spells CASSEKENSPLHF. The CDR3 bases are TGTGCCAGCAGTGAAAAGGAGAATTCACCCCTCCACTTT.

This clonotype was found many times. The rearrangement uses TRBV7-2 and TRBJ2-7, with 8 bases aligning to TRBD1. The CDR3 extends over 14 amino acids. Unmatched junction bases numbered 4, after V lost 3 bases and J lost 3 bases. Germline values: CDR1 SGHTA, CDR2 FQGNSA. The chain's CDR3 is CASSFGDRFYEQYF. For the CDR3, the DNA is TGTGCCAGCAGCTTTGGGGACAGGTTCTACGAGCAGTACTTC.

The sample holds many counts of this clonotype. CDR3 protein: CASSLSLWYGGPDYGYTF. CDR3 coding DNA: TGTGCCAGCAGCTTGAGCTTGTGGTATGGGGGGCCTGACTATGGCTACACCTTC. J is TRBJ1-2 and V is TRBV5-4; possible D gene TRBD1, 6 bases. Germline CDR1 is SGHNT and CDR2 is YYREEE (reference sequence). The CDR3 totals 18 residues. V was cut by 1 base and J by 3 bases, with 22 bases left in between.

The chain joins TRBV7-9 to TRBJ2-7, with D possibly matching TRBD1 (6 bases). Trimming stripped 2 bases from V and 4 bases from J, with 12 bases between. CDR1 and CDR2 from the germline V gene are SEHNR and FQNEAQ (reference sequence). The CDR3 extends over 14 amino acids. CDR3 residues: CASSLRDMPYEQYF. For the CDR3, the DNA is TGTGCCAGCAGCTTAAGGGACATGCCATACGAGCAGTACTTC.

This chain's CDR3 is CASSLNGRDEQFF. The CDR3 bases are TGTGCCAGCAGTTTGAATGGACGGGATGAGCAGTTCTTC. The gene calls are TRBV27 and TRBJ2-1; no clear D gene. Trimming removed 3 bases from V and 8 bases from J, with 11 bases in between. This CDR3 spans 13 amino acids. Germline CDR1 and CDR2: MNHEY and SMNVEV (reference sequence).

This clonotype was seen at least ten times. The chain employs TRBV7-9 and TRBJ2-1; TRBD2 might be the D (5 bases). The CDR3 extends over 14 amino acids. Looked up from germline, CDR1 is SEHNR and CDR2 is FQNEAQ (reference sequence). V dropped 4 bases and J dropped 12 bases, with 19 bases sitting between them. CDR3 nucleotide sequence: TGTGCCAGCAGCTCCGGACCTGAGGGTAGGTGGCAGTTCTTC. Its translation is CASSSGPEGRWQFF.

The J gene is TRBJ2-7, the V gene TRBV2; 10 bases match TRBD1. Germline-derived CDR1 and CDR2 are SNHLY and FYNNEI. The CDR3 length is 12 residues. V lost 11 bases to trimming and J lost 6 bases; unmatched junction nucleotides: 7. This chain's CDR3 is CAWGQGFLEQYF. CDR3 bases: TGTGCCTGGGGACAGGGGTTCCTCGAGCAGTACTTC.

V gene TRBV5-4 combines with J gene TRBJ2-5; 7 bases are shared with TRBD2. V was clipped by 4 bases and J by 0 bases; unmatched bases: 9. Germline values: CDR1 SGHNT, CDR2 YYREEE (reference sequence). This CDR3 region has 16 residues. The CDR3 bases are TGTGCCAGCAGCCCTTCGGGGGGAGGGTACCAAGAGACCCAGTACTTC. Translation: CASSPSGGGYQETQYF.

The genes are TRBV24-1 and TRBJ1-3; D is undetermined. Trimming took off 3 bases at V and 7 bases at J, with 15 bases between the two ends. The CDR3 sequence is 15 residues long. Germline values: CDR1 KGHDR, CDR2 SFDVKD. The CDR3 protein is CATSDASRSTNTIYF. The CDR3 nucleotides read TGTGCCACCAGTGATGCCTCAAGAAGTACGAACACCATATATTTT.

The V call is TRBV29-1, the J call TRBJ2-3, with D perhaps matching TRBD2 (6 bases). Germline-derived CDR1 and CDR2 are SQVTM and ANQGSEA. The CDR3 contains 12 residues. Trimming took 7 bases from V and 2 from J, leaving 10 bases between them. The CDR3 loop is CSGCGNTDTQYF. CDR3 DNA: TGCAGCGGTTGCGGGAACACAGATACGCAGTATTTT.

In this sample, this clonotype turned up once. A much larger clone lies one base from this, so it may be a read error. The chain recombines TRBV5-1 with TRBJ1-5; possibly TRBD1 for D (5 bases). CDR3 size: 15 residues. Trimming left V 0 bases short and J 2 bases short, with 9 bases between. CDR1 is SGHRS, CDR2 YFSETQ, per germline. CDR3 DNA: TGCGCCAGCAGCTTGGGAGGGGATCGCAATCAGCCCCAGCATTTT. Translated, it gives CASSLGGDRNQPQHF.

There are many counts of this clonotype. The genes are TRBV29-1 and TRBJ2-3, with TRBD1 identical over 8 bases. The CDR3 covers 12 residues. V lost 7 bases, J lost 6 bases, and 6 bases stayed unmatched. The germline V gene encodes CDR1 SQVTM and CDR2 ANQGSEA. CDR3 DNA sequence: TGCAGCGCCTCGGACAGGGCGGATACGCAGTATTTT. It is translated as CSASDRADTQYF.

The chain carries TRBV15 and TRBJ2-7; 9 bases match TRBD1. There are 14 residues in the CDR3. The trim removed 4 bases at V and 7 bases at J, leaving 8 bases unmatched. Germline values: CDR1 LNHNV, CDR2 YYDKDF (reference sequence). CDR3 DNA sequence: TGTGCCACCAGCATCCGGGACAGGGTTTGGGAGCAGTACTTC. It codes for CATSIRDRVWEQYF.